This TCR beta chain was sequenced during a study of blood T cell repertoires in COVID-19 (dated by TCRdb to the early 2020s). With regard to the full study: Samples covering the acute and convalescent phases of COVID-19 were provided by collaborators in the United States, Italy and Spain. The prospective study material was composed of cDNA or gDNA derived from T cells, B-cell-depleted T cells, or PBMCs. Deeply sampled blood TCRbeta repertoires from subjects exposed to, actively infected with, or recovered from COVID-19 were included in the dataset. The repertoires were released in a freely available public database intended as a resource for research on the immune response to SARS-CoV-2. The samples were drawn from the first 160 participants of the ongoing ImmuneRACE study and from 1,254 subjects provided by 6 global collaborators. A de-identified subject ID, COVID-19 status, age in years and sex were almost always included in the sample metadata. Where HLA class I and class II types were available, the types were taken from metadata supplied by the sample provider, not from assay-based typing. The paper as a whole reports these results and caveats: Clinical and demographic metadata were provided uncurated, with the amount varying by source and participant.

This clone has more than one count but fewer than ten. Its binding antigen is unknown. Qualities for individual bases were not recorded, and no much larger clone is one base off. TCRbeta CDR3 regions were amplified from genomic DNA by means of the immunoSEQ Assay, a bias-controlled multiplex PCR. The authors processed their data as follows. Within the assay, amplification of reference gene primers was used to estimate how many nucleated cells each sample contained. To quantify the absolute abundance of each unique TCRbeta CDR3 rearrangement, sequence reads were collapsed and filtered. For each sample, productive Simpson clonality was calculated by taking the square root of Simpson's diversity index across productive rearrangements. This immuneACCESS table, as held by TCRdb, lists in-frame sequences with V and J called but not all clones. Of the missing ones, under half trace to an unresolved V gene in checked studies; the others have no known cause. Clone size and the V and J calls come from that table; the DNA yielded D and trimming. In this sample the table shows approximately 260,000 clones, approximately 89% of which occur a single time. The top ten constitute around 1.9% of the sample.

V is cut back by 2 bases and J by 10 bases, with 8 bases in the junction unmatched. Counted from cysteine to phenylalanine, this CDR3 has 15 amino acids. Only the CDR3 DNA is retained, 45 bases long and in frame from the first base. CDR1 and CDR2 (SGHRS, YFSETQ) derive from the germline V gene. Participants in the prospective study were aged 18 to 89 years, lived in some 24 United States geographic areas, and enrolled through a virtual design. To assign participants to cohorts, the prospective study relied on clinical history that participants themselves reported in a screening survey and a study questionnaire. Recovered participants in ImmuneRACE Cohort 3 were defined as having two consecutive negative NP/OP PCR tests, clearance from a healthcare professional, or resolution of symptoms. In the prospective study, whole blood, serum and a nasopharyngeal or oropharyngeal swab were collected from each participant by mobile phlebotomists. Over a roughly 2-month period, participants in the prospective study had the option of providing additional blood draws and questionnaires. Blood samples from the prospective study were shipped frozen or at room temperature prior to DNA extraction.

The source material was PBMCs or T cells enriched from blood (not recorded which). The V and J segments used are TRBV5-1 and TRBJ2-1, with 11 bases in between that match TRBD2. The TCR originated in a woman aged 55-75 years who had recovered from COVID-19. The DNA is TGCGCCAGCAGCTTTCAATTAGCGGGGGGGCTGGAGCAGTTCTTC. It is translated as CASSFQLAGGLEQFF. The CDR3 plus the reference TRBV5-1 and TRBJ2-1 genes for the other parts give the full variable domain: KAGVTQTPRYLIKTRGQQVTLSCSPISGHRSVSWYQQTPGQGLQFLFEYFSETQRNKGNFPGRFSGRQFSNSRSEMNVSTLELGDSALYLCASSFQLAGGLEQFFGPGTRLTVL.